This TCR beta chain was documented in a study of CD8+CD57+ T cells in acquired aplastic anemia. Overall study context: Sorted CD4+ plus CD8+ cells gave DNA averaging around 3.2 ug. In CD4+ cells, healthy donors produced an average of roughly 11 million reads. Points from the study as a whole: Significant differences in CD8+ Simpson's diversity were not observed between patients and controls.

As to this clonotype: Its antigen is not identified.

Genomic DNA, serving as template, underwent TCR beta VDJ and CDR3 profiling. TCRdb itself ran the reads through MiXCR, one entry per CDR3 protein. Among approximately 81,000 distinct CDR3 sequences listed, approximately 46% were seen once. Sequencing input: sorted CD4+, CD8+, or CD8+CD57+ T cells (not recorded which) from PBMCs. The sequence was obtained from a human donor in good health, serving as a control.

CDR3: CAISQGTGELFF. The CDR3 DNA reads TGTGCCATCAGCCAAGGCACCGGGGAGCTGTTTTTT. The genes are TRBV10-3 and TRBJ2-2; D not certain. V lost 6 bases and J lost 4, with 6 bases in between. The CDR3 loop spans 12 amino acids. Germline CDR1 and CDR2: ENHRY and SYGVKD.